This TCR beta chain originates from a study of blood T cell repertoires in COVID-19. As processed by the authors: Reference gene primers were amplified, and this amplification served to estimate nucleated cell counts. Libraries were prepared by immunoSEQ multiplex PCR; TCRdb keeps only in-frame clonotypes and omits some of them. The DNA gave D and trimming, while V, J and clone size come from that table. The sample includes hundreds of thousands of clones, around nine tenths of them seen just once. J lost 0 bases, V lost 2 bases, and 12 bases had no gene match. The CDR3 has 18 amino acids. Germline CDR1 KGHSH, CDR2 LQKENI.

The receptor comes from a woman aged 25 to 39 with COVID-19, enrolled during active disease. The source material was peripheral blood. V is TRBV18 and J is TRBJ1-1; TRBD1 matches at 7 bases. The chain's CDR3 is CASSPFRGLALMNTEAFF. CDR3 sequence (DNA): TGTGCCAGCTCACCATTCAGGGGGTTGGCCCTAATGAACACTGAAGCTTTCTTT.